A selection of T cell receptor beta chains follows, all from one sample in a study of response to subunit inactivated influenza vaccine. From the RT-PCR reads, TCRdb called clonotypes with MiXCR, one entry per CDR3 protein. Of a few hundred thousand distinct CDR3 sequences detected, 9% to 15% appear once; the ten largest clones hold 7.8%. This material consisted of non-naive T cells sorted from PBMCs, taken around 15 days before vaccination. These receptors were collected from a man aged 50 or older who received an inactivated influenza vaccine. CDR3s include the opening cysteine and the closing phenylalanine or tryptophan. Fields, in order: clone size, J gene, V gene, D gene, CDR3 protein, CDR3 DNA. The D gene is left open where the match is weak. Size tells how often a clone was seen (once, few, many) or the class of an expanded clone, and some rows leave it out.

- | TRBJ1-1 | TRBV6-2/TRBV6-3 | - | CASESGTEAFF | TGTGCCAGCGAAAGTGGTACTGAAGCTTTCTTT
- | TRBJ2-3 | TRBV20-1 | - | CSARRTSFTDTQYF | TGCAGTGCCCGGCGAACTTCGTTCACAGATACGCAGTATTTT
many | TRBJ2-7 | TRBV6-5 | TRBD1 | CASSYPGGQGAREQYF | TGTGCCAGCAGTTACCCGGGCGGTCAGGGGGCGAGAGAGCAGTACTTC
few | TRBJ2-5 | TRBV24-1 | TRBD2 | CATSDPQNSGRPGETQYF | TGTGCCACCAGTGACCCCCAGAATAGCGGGAGACCTGGGGAGACCCAGTACTTC
- | TRBJ2-7 | TRBV29-1 | - | CSVEKGSDEQYF | TGCAGCGTTGAAAAGGGTAGCGACGAGCAGTACTTC
- | TRBJ1-5 | TRBV4-1 | TRBD1 | CASSQVSGGLSNQPQHF | TGCGCCAGCAGCCAAGTGTCAGGGGGCTTAAGCAATCAGCCCCAGCATTTT
few | TRBJ1-3 | TRBV4-1 | - | CASSQDKNSGNTIYF | TGCGCCAGCAGCCAAGACAAGAACTCTGGAAACACCATATATTTT
few | TRBJ2-1 | TRBV24-1 | - | CATSDSREKFF | TGTGCCACCAGTGATTCTAGGGAAAAGTTCTTC
many | TRBJ2-1 | TRBV4-1 | TRBD1 | CASSGKTGTGGHEQFF | TGCGCCAGCAGCGGAAAGACCGGGACAGGGGGCCATGAGCAGTTCTTC
many | TRBJ1-5 | TRBV20-1 | - | CSATDGNNQPQHF | TGCAGTGCCACCGACGGGAACAATCAGCCCCAGCATTTT
many | TRBJ2-7 | TRBV29-1 | TRBD1 | CSVTTTGGASGEQYF | TGCAGCGTGACTACGACAGGGGGCGCGAGTGGCGAGCAGTACTTC
- | TRBJ2-5 | TRBV10-3 | - | CAIARGLQETRYF | TGTGCCATCGCTAGGGGTCTTCAAGAGACCCGGTACTTC
many | TRBJ2-7 | TRBV24-1 | TRBD2 | CATIGLAGPRYEQYF | TGTGCCACCATCGGACTAGCGGGGCCCCGCTACGAGCAGTACTTC
few | TRBJ1-4 | TRBV2 | TRBD1 | CASKAGTENEKLFF | TGTGCCAGCAAGGCCGGGACAGAGAATGAAAAACTGTTTTTT
few | TRBJ2-2 | TRBV12-3/TRBV12-4 | - | CASSLLGRVIKAGELFF | TGTGCCAGCAGCCTTCTGGGCAGGGTCATTAAGGCCGGGGAGCTGTTTTTT
- | TRBJ1-1 | TRBV20-1 | - | CSARDRGGTEAFF | TGCAGTGCTAGAGATCGGGGGGGCACTGAAGCTTTCTTT
few | TRBJ1-1 | TRBV12-3/TRBV12-4 | - | CASSVMQVGTEAFF | TGTGCCAGCAGTGTTATGCAAGTTGGAACTGAAGCTTTCTTT
few | TRBJ1-2 | TRBV4-1 | - | CASSPTIQGNDGYTF | TGCGCCAGCAGCCCGACGATACAGGGTAACGATGGCTACACCTTC
few | TRBJ2-5 | TRBV7-2 | - | CASSLDREETQYF | TGTGCCAGCAGCTTAGACAGGGAAGAGACCCAGTACTTC
- | TRBJ2-7 | TRBV6-4 | TRBD1 | CASSIDRAGEQYF | TGTGCCAGCAGTATCGACAGGGCGGGCGAGCAGTACTTC
few | TRBJ1-2 | TRBV24-1 | TRBD1 | CATSDLRQGYGYTF | TGTGCCACCAGTGATCTCCGACAGGGGTATGGCTACACCTTC
few | TRBJ2-2 | TRBV11-2 | - | CASSLGYGTQDTGELFF | TGTGCCAGCAGCTTAGGTTACGGGACTCAGGACACCGGGGAGCTGTTTTTT
many | TRBJ2-7 | TRBV15 | - | CATSGGRGISYEQYF | TGTGCCACCAGCGGGGGCAGGGGCATCAGCTACGAGCAGTACTTC
many | TRBJ2-2 | TRBV12-3/TRBV12-4 | - | CASSSRGRTGELFF | TGTGCCAGCAGTTCTCGGGGGCGGACCGGGGAGCTGTTTTTT
many | TRBJ1-1 | TRBV7-9 | - | CASSLGGQGTEAFF | TGTGCCAGCAGCTTAGGTGGCCAAGGGACTGAAGCTTTCTTT
many | TRBJ2-7 | TRBV27 | - | CASSSRPTGWDEQYF | TGTGCCAGCAGTTCGCGGCCCACAGGTTGGGACGAGCAGTACTTC
many | TRBJ2-7 | TRBV7-8 | - | CASSFRGGGADEQYF | TGTGCCAGCAGCTTCCGGGGAGGGGGTGCGGACGAGCAGTACTTC
few | TRBJ2-1 | TRBV12-3/TRBV12-4 | TRBD2 | CASTQTAGGQVNEQFF | TGTGCCAGCACCCAAACGGCGGGGGGCCAGGTCAATGAGCAGTTCTTC
few | TRBJ1-1 | TRBV5-1 | TRBD1 | CASSFTGDRATEAFF | TGCGCCAGCAGCTTCACAGGGGACAGGGCTACTGAAGCTTTCTTT
few | TRBJ2-1 | TRBV18 | - | CASSQTSGTNNEQFF | TGTGCCAGCTCACAGACTAGTGGGACCAACAATGAGCAGTTCTTC
many | TRBJ1-2 | TRBV4-3 | - | CASSQDPTDNYGYTF | TGCGCCAGCAGCCAAGATCCCACAGATAACTATGGCTACACCTTC
few | TRBJ1-2 | TRBV10-3 | TRBD1 | CAIGRDRGPYGYTF | TGTGCCATCGGCCGGGACAGGGGCCCCTATGGCTACACCTTC
many | TRBJ2-3 | TRBV7-9 | - | CASSLARERTDTQYF | TGTGCCAGCAGCCTCGCCCGGGAGAGGACAGATACGCAGTATTTT
- | TRBJ2-3 | TRBV12-3/TRBV12-4 | - | CASRPLQGSDTQYF | TGTGCCAGCAGACCACTACAGGGTAGCGATACGCAGTATTTT
few | TRBJ2-5 | TRBV28 | TRBD1 | CASSIGTGNQETQYF | TGTGCCAGCAGCATCGGGACAGGGAATCAAGAGACCCAGTACTTC
- | TRBJ2-5 | TRBV28 | TRBD1 | CASSDPGQGPWETQYF | TGTGCCAGCAGTGATCCGGGACAGGGGCCTTGGGAGACCCAGTACTTC
few | TRBJ2-2 | TRBV11-3 | - | CASSSLATGELFF | TGTGCCAGCAGCTCCCTGGCCACCGGGGAGCTGTTTTTT
few | TRBJ2-1 | TRBV14 | - | CASSDAGTADNEQFF | TGTGCCAGCAGCGACGCCGGGACGGCAGACAATGAGCAGTTCTTC
- | TRBJ1-1 | TRBV19 | - | CASSTRRSGTEAFF | TGTGCCAGTAGTACCAGACGAAGTGGAACTGAAGCTTTCTTT
few | TRBJ2-3 | TRBV4-3 | TRBD2 | CASSQAHLAASPSTDTQYF | TGCGCCAGCAGCCAAGCCCACCTAGCGGCATCACCTAGCACAGATACGCAGTATTTT